The clone carrying this TCR beta chain was detected once. Germline values: CDR1 SEHNR, CDR2 FQNEAQ (reference sequence). CDR3 size: 14 residues. V trimming: 5 bases; J trimming: 5 bases; junction bases outside the gene matches: 6. This specimen belongs to a study of cytomegalovirus exposure and HLA in healthy donors. PCR was performed using 60 Vbeta and 13 Jbeta primers. Here immunoSEQ multiplex PCR was the method, and the copy in TCRdb shows in-frame clones only, minus some. The sample consists of around 150,000 clones, 55% to 70% of them appearing once. The receptor was isolated from a woman aged 60-70 years in good health and CMV-seropositive. J is TRBJ1-1 and V is TRBV7-9, with TRBD1 matching over 9 bases. Sequenced: PBMCs. The CDR3 bases are TGTGCCAGCAGCGCCGGGACAGGGAGGACTGAAGCTTTCTTT. It encodes CASSAGTGRTEAFF.